This entry lists 5 T cell receptor beta chains sequenced from one sample in a study of T cells in localized non-small cell lung cancer. Method: immunoSEQ multiplex PCR; TCRdb's copy keeps in-frame clones and lacks some. The sample carries about 20,000 clones, around 86% recorded once. This specimen consisted of PBMCs, obtained before any cancer treatment. These receptors originate from a man aged 40-75 years with stage II squamous cell lung carcinoma.

The V gene is TRBV6-6, the J gene TRBJ2-5; no reliable D call. The germline V gene has CDR1 MNHNY and CDR2 SVGAGI (reference sequence). Trimming pared 9 bases from V and 5 bases from J, leaving 10 bases between. The CDR3 has 11 amino acids. In nucleotides, the CDR3 is TGTGCCAGTAAAGTTAAGGAGACCCAGTACTTC. Amino acids: CASKVKETQYF.

This chain connects TRBV11-3 to TRBJ2-3; no reliable D call. The germline gives CDR1 SGHNT, CDR2 YENEEA. V dropped 6 bases and J dropped 0 bases, with 4 bases sitting between them. This CDR3 region has 12 residues. The CDR3 DNA reads as TGTGCCAGCAGGACTAGCACAGATACGCAGTATTTT. This gives the protein CASRTSTDTQYF.

The chain joins TRBV7-9 to TRBJ1-1; D uncertain. Per the germline V gene, CDR1 is SEHNR and CDR2 is FQNEAQ (reference sequence). V lost 5 bases and J lost 3, with 7 bases in between. CDR3 length equals 12 residues. CDR3 residues: CASSLQYTEAFF. The CDR3 bases are TGTGCCAGCAGCCTCCAGTACACTGAAGCTTTCTTT.

This chain links TRBV5-1 with TRBJ2-2; a possible D gene is TRBD2 (6 bases). V dropped 6 bases and J dropped 4 bases, with 16 bases sitting between them. Looked up from germline, CDR1 is SGHRS and CDR2 is YFSETQ. The length of the CDR3 is 15 residues. Here the CDR3 reads CASTLGAGLTGELFF. In DNA, the CDR3 is TGCGCCAGCACCCTAGGGGCGGGACTCACCGGGGAGCTGTTTTTT.

The rearrangement joins TRBV11-2 to TRBJ1-2; tentative D call: TRBD1 (5 bases). Germline V lookup: CDR1 SGHAT, CDR2 FQNNGV. The CDR3 is 15 amino acids. V gave up 5 bases and J gave up 3 bases, with 16 bases separating them. DNA for the CDR3: TGTGCCAGCAGCCCTCAGGGCCTGATGGACTATGGCTACACCTTC. This gives the protein CASSPQGLMDYGYTF.